This TCR beta chain stems from a study of CD8+CD57+ T cells in acquired aplastic anemia. On the study more broadly: Each DNA sample taken from sorted CD4+ and CD8+ cells came to 3 to 4 ug on average. Healthy donors had, on average, approximately 11 million reads for their CD4+ cells. Study-level findings and limits: Around 29 shared CD8+ CDR3s appeared highly expressed within patients' immunodominant clones.

With regard to this clonotype: The antigen is not known.

Germline V gives CDR1 KGHDR, CDR2 SFDVKD. V lost 4 bases, J lost 2 bases, and 19 bases lay in between. The CDR3 has 18 amino acids. For CDR3 and TCR beta VDJ profiling, genomic DNA was the template used. MiXCR, run by TCRdb on the reads, gives a single entry per CDR3 protein. This table holds about 190,000 distinct CDR3 sequences, less than 70% found once. This clonotype was sampled from a human donor in good health, serving as a control. Sequences were obtained from sorted CD4+, CD8+, or CD8+CD57+ T cells (not recorded which) from PBMCs. This sequence joins TRBV24-1 and TRBJ2-2, with D possibly being TRBD2 (7 bases). The CDR3 DNA sequence: TGTGCCACCAGTGACCCTAACAGGGAGGGAGGAAACACCGGGGAGCTGTTTTTT. This sequence encodes CATSDPNREGGNTGELFF.